This TCR beta chain came from a study of T cell responses to AZD1222 COVID-19 vaccine. Broader study findings: Two AZD1222 doses significantly raised spike-specific TCR breadth and depth over controls. Most donors were white British, females outnumbered males, and clonal diversity was possibly underestimated.

CDR1 is LGHDT, CDR2 YNNKEL, per germline (reference sequence). The CDR3 sequence is 12 residues long. The assay was immunoSEQ multiplex PCR, and TCRdb's table has in-frame clones only and misses some. The sample lists about 150,000 clones, about nine tenths occurring once. Regarding this clone: The antigen is not known. Compared with germline, one end of the junction differs, possibly owing to a read error.

This material consisted of peripheral blood, taken after recovery from COVID-19. This receptor was obtained from an adult who had recovered from COVID-19. This sequence joins TRBV3-1 (or the pseudogene TRBV3-2) and TRBJ2-7, with 7 positions matching TRBD1. The DNA of the CDR3 is TGTGCCAGCAGCCAAACCGACCGGGACAGAAACTTC. Translating it yields CASSQTDRDRNF.